Listed here are 21 T cell receptor beta chains from one sample, sequenced in a study of blood T cell repertoires in COVID-19. Produced via immunoSEQ multiplex PCR; TCRdb's table is partial and in-frame only. This table has about 110,000 clones, roughly 88% appearing once. The specimen sequenced was peripheral blood. Receptors originate from a human donor in a cohort sampled during active COVID-19.

The CDR3 is CASSTRGQGRGGKGYTF. The CDR3, as DNA: TGTGCCAGCAGTACCCGAGGACAGGGCCGTGGGGGGAAGGGCTACACCTTC. The chain combines TRBV28 with TRBJ1-2, with 8 bases that match TRBD1. The CDR3 length is 17 residues. V dropped 5 bases and J dropped 8; count of bases not matched to a gene: 19. Germline lookup yields CDR1 MDHEN and CDR2 SYDVKM.

This chain joins TRBV24-1 and TRBJ2-5; 7 positions agree with TRBD1. Germline values: CDR1 KGHDR, CDR2 SFDVKD. The CDR3 extends over 12 amino acids. The V gene end was trimmed by 4 bases and the J gene end by 13 bases; junction bases not matched to a gene: 8. The CDR3 DNA follows: TGTGCCACCAGTGACCAGGACAGGCCTAGGTACTTC. Protein product: CATSDQDRPRYF.

The chain combines TRBV19 with TRBJ1-1; possible D gene TRBD1, 5 bases. Germline values: CDR1 LNHDA, CDR2 SQIVND (reference sequence). V was shortened by 1 base and J by 4 bases, with 19 bases between the two germline ends. The CDR3 totals 17 residues. The CDR3 coding sequence is TGTGCCAGTAGTATAGGGACAAGGGCCATTTCGAGCACTGAAGCTTTCTTT. Its protein product is CASSIGTRAISSTEAFF.

The rearrangement uses TRBV13 and TRBJ2-7, with 14 bases matching TRBD2. The V gene's germline CDR1 is PRHDT and CDR2 FYEKMQ (reference sequence). CDR3 size: 17 residues. The ends lost 5 bases at V and 5 bases at J; junction bases unmatched: 11. CDR3 nucleotides: TGTGCCAGCAGCCTGAAAATCGGGACTAGCGGGAGCGACGAGCAGTACTTC. Protein sequence: CASSLKIGTSGSDEQYF.

The V and J genes are TRBV10-2 and TRBJ2-7; 7 bases map to TRBD2. The J segment lost 2 bases and the V segment lost 7 bases, leaving 5 bases of the junction unmatched. The germline gives CDR1 WSHSY, CDR2 SAAADI. The CDR3 is made up of 13 amino acids. CDR3 amino acids: CASTGRAAYEQYF. CDR3 coding DNA: TGCGCCAGCACGGGGAGGGCAGCCTACGAGCAGTACTTC.

This clone was seen only once. The CDR3 loop is CASSSTSGAYYEQYF. In DNA, the CDR3 is TGTGCCAGCAGCTCAACTAGCGGGGCCTACTACGAGCAGTACTTC. This chain links TRBV11-1 with TRBJ2-7; TRBD2 matches at 10 bases. CDR1 is SGHAT and CDR2 is FQDESV in the germline V gene (reference sequence). CDR3 size: 15 residues. The trim removed 4 bases at V and 3 bases at J, leaving 6 bases unmatched.

This clone was observed a few times. This chain links TRBV28 with TRBJ1-5; no clear D. Germline loops: CDR1 MDHEN, CDR2 SYDVKM. Trimming left V 3 bases short and J 7 bases short, with 13 bases between. This CDR3 region has 14 residues. The CDR3 DNA reads TGTGCCAGCAGTTTGACGGCCTACGGGCAGCCCCAGCATTTT. Translation gives CASSLTAYGQPQHF.

The chain joins TRBV5-8 to TRBJ2-3; D might be TRBD1 (6 bases). The CDR3 length is 15 residues. V was pared by 4 bases and J by 3 bases, with 15 bases between. CDR1 and CDR2 (germline): SGHTS, YDEGEE. In DNA form, the CDR3 reads TGTGCCAGCAGCCCGTACAGGGTAGGGACAGATACGCAGTATTTT. Its translation: CASSPYRVGTDTQYF.

This clone was observed a single time. The chain has TRBV19 and TRBJ1-2, with unresolved D. CDR1 and CDR2 (germline): LNHDA, SQIVND (reference sequence). The V end lost 3 bases, the J end lost 4 bases, and 9 bases lay between the germline ends. The CDR3 extends over 13 amino acids. CDR3 loop: CASSMTTAYGYTF. In nucleotides, the CDR3 is TGTGCCAGTAGTATGACAACAGCCTATGGCTACACCTTC.

The genes are TRBV2 and TRBJ2-7; D possibly corresponds to TRBD2 (5 bases). V was trimmed by 6 bases and J by 1 base, leaving 10 bases between them. The CDR3 covers 13 residues. Germline-derived CDR1 and CDR2 are SNHLY and FYNNEI. The CDR3 spells CASRLAASYEQYF. The CDR3 nucleotides are TGTGCCAGCAGGCTAGCCGCGTCCTACGAGCAGTACTTC.

The rearrangement uses TRBV5-4 and TRBJ1-2; D is possibly TRBD1 (5 bases). Trimming cost V 3 bases and J 4 bases, with 10 bases left between them. CDR1 and CDR2 from the germline V gene are SGHNT and YYREEE (reference sequence). This CDR3 contains 13 residues. CDR3 nucleotides: TGTGCCAGCAGCTCCCTTCAGGGCTATGGCTACACCTTC. It is translated as CASSSLQGYGYTF.

The chain recombines TRBV29-1 with TRBJ2-3; D is possibly TRBD2 (6 bases). CDR3 length: 14 residues. CDR1 SQVTM and CDR2 ANQGSEA come from the germline V gene. V was clipped by 6 bases and J by 4 bases, with 17 bases between them. CDR3 loop: CSVDSGVYPDTQYF. The CDR3 nucleotides read TGCAGCGTCGACTCGGGGGTGTATCCAGATACGCAGTATTTT.

V usage is TRBV19 and J usage is TRBJ2-1, with 8 nucleotides matching TRBD2. The CDR3 has 15 amino acids. Trimming removed 7 bases from V and 6 bases from J; junction bases left unmatched: 11. Germline loops: CDR1 LNHDA, CDR2 SQIVND (reference sequence). CDR3 in amino acids: CASTLTGLASNEQFF. CDR3 in DNA: TGTGCCAGTACCCTAACCGGACTAGCATCCAATGAGCAGTTCTTC.

This clone was seen only a few times. The CDR3 here is CASSLPSGRTGTDTQYF. As DNA, the CDR3 is TGTGCCAGCAGCTTGCCTAGCGGGAGGACAGGCACAGATACGCAGTATTTT. This chain links TRBV5-6 with TRBJ2-3; TRBD2 agrees at 11 bases. The CDR3 is 17 residues long. Per the germline V gene, CDR1 is SGHDT and CDR2 is YYEEEE. Trimming removed 1 base from V and 1 base from J; junction bases left unmatched: 5.

This clone was seen a single time. V is TRBV2 and J is TRBJ2-1, with 8 bases fitting TRBD2. CDR1 and CDR2 from the germline V gene are SNHLY and FYNNEI. The CDR3 is made up of 15 amino acids. After removal of 10 bases from V and 5 bases from J, the junction contained 13 bases not matched to a gene. CDR3 bases: TGTGCCATTAGCAAGGAGGCGGGAGGAGACAATGAGCAGTTCTTC. Its protein is CAISKEAGGDNEQFF.

V usage is TRBV6-1 and J usage is TRBJ1-2, with 10 bases matching TRBD1. Germline V gives CDR1 MNHNS, CDR2 SASEGT. CDR3 size: 17 residues. After removal of 0 bases from V and 0 bases from J, the junction contained 4 bases not matched to a gene. The CDR3 protein is CASSEAWDRGANYGYTF. CDR3 DNA sequence: TGTGCCAGCAGTGAAGCCTGGGACAGGGGAGCTAACTATGGCTACACCTTC.

The chain has TRBV6-5 and TRBJ1-5, with 9 bases aligning to TRBD1. Germline CDR1 is MNHEY and CDR2 is SVGAGI. V lost 6 bases, J lost 7 bases, and 7 bases stayed unmatched. The length of the CDR3 is 14 residues. CDR3 nucleotide sequence: TGTGCCAGCAGCCCCGGGACAGGGAGACAGCCCCAGCATTTT. Translating gives CASSPGTGRQPQHF.

This chain joins TRBV10-2 and TRBJ2-1; TRBD2 matches 10 bases. The length of the CDR3 is 14 residues. V was pared by 6 bases and J by 8 bases, with 7 bases of the junction left unmatched. Germline V lookup: CDR1 WSHSY, CDR2 SAAADI. The CDR3 nucleotides are TGCGCCAGCAGGGGGACTAGCGACCGAGATGAGCAGTTCTTC. Translated: CASRGTSDRDEQFF.

Only a few counts were recorded for this clone. V and J are TRBV3-1 (or the pseudogene TRBV3-2) and TRBJ2-1, with 8 bases matching TRBD2. Per germline, CDR1 LGHDT and CDR2 YNNKEL (reference sequence). This CDR3 region has 15 residues. The ends lost 5 bases at V and 0 bases at J; junction bases unmatched: 3. The CDR3 loop reads CASSDGTSSYNEQFF. The CDR3 DNA sequence: TGTGCCAGCAGCGATGGGACTAGCTCCTACAATGAGCAGTTCTTC.

This clone was picked up one time. The rearrangement joins TRBV7-9 to TRBJ2-1; D perhaps matches TRBD2 (6 bases). The CDR3 consists of 14 residues. Germline CDR1 SEHNR, CDR2 FQNEAQ (reference sequence). Trimming stripped 0 bases from V and 4 bases from J, with 7 bases between. DNA of the CDR3: TGTGCCAGCAGCTTAGCCGGGAGTTACAATGAGCAGTTCTTC. Amino acids: CASSLAGSYNEQFF.

CDR3 DNA: TGTGCCAGCAGCACCTTGACAGGGCAAGGATTCACTGAAGCTTTCTTT. Its protein product is CASSTLTGQGFTEAFF. This chain joins TRBV11-2 and TRBJ1-1, with 7 bases matching TRBD1. The CDR3 sequence is 16 residues long. Germline CDR1 reads SGHAT; CDR2 reads FQNNGV. J lost 4 bases, V lost 5 bases, and 13 bases had no gene match.